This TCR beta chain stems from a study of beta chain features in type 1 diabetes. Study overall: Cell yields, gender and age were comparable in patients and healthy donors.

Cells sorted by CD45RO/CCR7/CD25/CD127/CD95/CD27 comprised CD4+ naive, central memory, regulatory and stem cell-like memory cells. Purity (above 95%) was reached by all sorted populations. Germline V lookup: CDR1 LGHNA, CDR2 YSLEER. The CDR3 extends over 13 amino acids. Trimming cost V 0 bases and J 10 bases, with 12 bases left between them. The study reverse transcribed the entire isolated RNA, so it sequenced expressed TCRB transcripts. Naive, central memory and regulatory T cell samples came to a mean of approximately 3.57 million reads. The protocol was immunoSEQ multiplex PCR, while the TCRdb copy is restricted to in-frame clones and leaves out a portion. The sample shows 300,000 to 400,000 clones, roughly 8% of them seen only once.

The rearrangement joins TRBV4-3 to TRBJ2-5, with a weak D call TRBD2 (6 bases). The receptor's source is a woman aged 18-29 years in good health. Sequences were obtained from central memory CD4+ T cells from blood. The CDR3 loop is CASSQDRGSYQYF. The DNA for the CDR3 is TGCGCCAGCAGCCAAGATCGGGGGAGCTACCAGTACTTC.